This T cell receptor (beta chain) was sequenced during a study of T cells after yellow fever vaccination. Findings and limits, study-wide: Although the secondary response was weaker, it peaked faster, at day 5 versus 15. A large majority of primary-vaccination clones showed up again after the booster (approximately 96% CD4, roughly 88% CD8). FACS-sorted repertoires might harbor abundant contaminating clonotypes from the bulk population.

This clonotype was detected only a few times. The antigen is unknown. CDR1 SGHDT and CDR2 YYEEEE come from the germline V gene. The CDR3 sequence is 14 residues long. The J segment lost 10 bases and the V segment lost 5 bases, leaving 7 bases of the junction unmatched. Conversion of TCR transcripts into cDNA relied on 5'RACE template switching, which added a universal primer site and UMIs. TCRdb called the 5' RACE reads again in MiXCR, with one record for every CDR3 protein. The sample has over 250,000 distinct CDR3 sequences; about 5.2% are singletons. The specimen comprised CD4+ T cells sorted from PBMCs, sampled on the day of the yellow fever booster vaccination. The rearrangement uses TRBV5-6 and TRBJ2-1, with TRBD2 matching 12 bases. The receptor was isolated from a man aged 18 to 35 who received the YFV17D yellow fever vaccine. In DNA, the CDR3 is TGTGCCAGCAGGTCTAGCGGGGGGGCCTGGGAGCAGTTCTTC. It specifies CASRSSGGAWEQFF.